Sequencing of this TCR beta chain was carried out in a study of blood T cell repertoires in COVID-19. CDR1 is SGHDT and CDR2 is YYEEEE in the germline V gene. V shed 5 bases, J shed 5 bases, and the junction held 9 bases outside the gene matches. The CDR3 loop spans 14 amino acids. Repertoires were generated with immunoSEQ multiplex PCR, while TCRdb's copy carries only in-frame clones and drops some. The table lists hundreds of thousands of clones, 88% of them singletons. Sample: peripheral blood. The chain recombines TRBV5-6 with TRBJ1-1; TRBD1 matches 7 bases. This receptor was obtained from a woman between 65 and 79 years old with COVID-19, enrolled during active disease. The CDR3 coding sequence is TGTGCCAGCAGTCACCCAGGGGGTTGGACTGAAGCTTTCTTT. Translation gives CASSHPGGWTEAFF.